A selection of T cell receptor beta chains follows, all from one sample in a study of CXCR3-negative and CXCR3-positive naive CD8 T cells. After re-calling the 5' RACE reads, TCRdb lists one entry per CDR3 protein, DNA absent. The repertoire shows some 39,000 distinct CDR3 sequences; the top ten hold around 1.9%. Sequences were obtained from naive CXCR3- CD8+ T cells from blood. The receptors here all came from a human donor in good health. Some clones in this sample may be carry-over from other donors' samples. The CDR3 runs from the conserved cysteine through the conserved F or W.

TRBV6-6	TRBJ1-2	CASTPTLGGHGYTF
TRBV11-2	TRBJ1-6	CASSPEGREGSPLHF
TRBV6-4	TRBJ2-2	CASSGERGELFF
TRBV27	TRBJ2-3	CASSLWGASTDTQYF
TRBV20-1	TRBJ1-1	CSAKAGNTEAFF
TRBV10-3	TRBJ1-2	CAISRTGEDYGYTF
TRBV12-3/TRBV12-4	TRBJ2-1	CASNPTGPKAQFF
TRBV29-1	TRBJ2-3	CSVEATKPLAGEADTQYF
TRBV28	TRBJ2-5	CASSLFGGQETQYF
TRBV12-3/TRBV12-4	TRBJ2-7	CASSLVTGDEQYF
TRBV12-3/TRBV12-4	TRBJ1-1	CASNLQALPTEAFF
TRBV12-3/TRBV12-4	TRBJ2-5	CASSSPLAGGDPSMSQYF
TRBV4-2	TRBJ2-2	CASSQEASGGTDGELFF
TRBV6-4	TRBJ2-1	CASSDRPTSGYNEQFF
TRBV11-2	TRBJ2-1	CASSPAPVFEQFF
TRBV14	TRBJ1-1	CASSHPLGGWTEAFF
TRBV5-1	TRBJ2-7	CASSSGTGKLEQYF